The 17 T cell receptor beta chains in this list originate from one sample, sequenced in a study of blood T cell repertoires in COVID-19. Assay used: immunoSEQ multiplex PCR; TCRdb lists only in-frame clones, some missing. The data show more than 65,000 clones, more than 70% seen once. Input material: peripheral blood. Receptors were obtained from a man aged 80 or over with acute or convalescent COVID-19.

This chain joins TRBV5-1 and TRBJ2-3, with 9 bases matching TRBD2. The CDR3 sequence is 16 residues long. V lost 4 bases to trimming and J lost 2 bases; unmatched junction nucleotides: 8. CDR1 SGHRS and CDR2 YFSETQ come from the germline V gene. CDR3 nucleotide sequence: TGCGCCAGCAGCCCGGGTCCGGGACTAGCCACAGATACGCAGTATTTT. Translating gives CASSPGPGLATDTQYF.

The V and J genes are TRBV2 and TRBJ2-3, with 14 bases matching TRBD2. CDR1 is SNHLY and CDR2 is FYNNEI in the germline V gene. CDR3 length equals 15 residues. Germline trimming cut 8 bases from V and 3 bases from J; bases unmatched to any gene: 4. CDR3 loop: CASSGTSGGTDTQYF. DNA of the CDR3: TGTGCCAGCTCTGGGACTAGCGGGGGAACAGATACGCAGTATTTT.

This clone appeared a single time. The chain is built from TRBV14 and TRBJ2-5; 8 positions match TRBD2. Trimming took 0 bases from V and 5 from J; bases not matched to a gene: 8. The CDR3 is 16 amino acids. Germline lookup yields CDR1 SGHDN and CDR2 FVKESK. The CDR3 nucleotides read TGTGCCAGCAGCCAAGAAAGACTAGCGTTCGGGGAGACCCAGTACTTC. This sequence encodes CASSQERLAFGETQYF.

V gene TRBV2 combines with J gene TRBJ1-1; D unclear. Germline CDR1 SNHLY, CDR2 FYNNEI. The CDR3 consists of 14 residues. V lost 4 bases and J lost 5, with 14 bases in between. DNA of the CDR3: TGTGCCAGCAGTGCTCAGGTTATGTTGACTGAAGCTTTCTTT. Residues: CASSAQVMLTEAFF.

This clone was seen more than once but under ten times. This chain links TRBV9 with TRBJ2-1, with 12 bases that match TRBD2. Germline V gene sequence: CDR1 SGDLS, CDR2 YYNGEE. The CDR3 contains 16 residues. J gave up 8 bases and V 3 bases, and 9 bases lay outside the gene matches. The CDR3 nucleotides are TGTGCCAGCAGCGGCTCCGGGACTAGCGGGCTGTATGAGCAGTTCTTC. Translation gives CASSGSGTSGLYEQFF. The full variable domain, completed using reference TRBV9 and TRBJ2-1, is DSGVTQTPKHLITATGQRVTLRCSPRSGDLSVYWYQQSLDQGLQFLIQYYNGEERAKGNILERFSAQQFPDLHSELNLSSLELGDSALYFCASSGSGTSGLYEQFFGPGTRLTVL.

This sequence joins TRBV12-3 or TRBV12-4 and TRBJ2-7, with TRBD2 identical over 8 bases. The CDR3 spans 13 residues. The J segment lost 6 bases and the V segment lost 2 bases, leaving 3 bases of the junction unmatched. The CDR3 DNA reads as TGTGCCAGCAGTTTACGGAGCGGGAGCGAGCAGTACTTC. Its translation is CASSLRSGSEQYF.

The chain recombines TRBV19 with TRBJ1-6; possible D gene TRBD1, 6 bases. CDR3 length: 17 amino acids. The V end was cut by 3 bases, the J end by 1 base, with 13 bases between. The germline CDR1 and CDR2 sequences are LNHDA and SQIVND (reference sequence). The CDR3: CASSMAYRESYNSPLHF. Here the CDR3 DNA reads TGTGCCAGTAGTATGGCTTACAGGGAATCCTATAATTCACCCCTCCACTTT.

The V call is TRBV6-5, the J call TRBJ2-3; 8 nucleotides line up with TRBD2. This CDR3 spans 16 amino acids. Germline V gene lookup returns CDR1 MNHEY and CDR2 SVGAGI. V trimming: 3 bases; J trimming: 2 bases; junction bases outside the gene matches: 7. CDR3 protein: CASSYNLAGYTDTQYF. In DNA, the CDR3 is TGTGCCAGCAGTTATAACTTAGCGGGATACACAGATACGCAGTATTTT.

The V and J genes are TRBV29-1 and TRBJ2-7; D gene uncertain. The CDR3 loop spans 11 amino acids. The germline V and J ends were trimmed by 7 bases and 2 bases, with 9 bases remaining between them. Per the germline V gene, CDR1 is SQVTM and CDR2 is ANQGSEA. The CDR3 protein is CSGVSTYEQYF. The CDR3 DNA follows: TGCAGCGGAGTCTCGACCTACGAGCAGTACTTC.

V gene TRBV6-6 combines with J gene TRBJ1-1, with unresolved D. Germline values: CDR1 MNHNY, CDR2 SVGAGI (reference sequence). Trimming took 2 bases from V and 2 from J, leaving 9 bases between them. The CDR3 covers 14 residues. The CDR3, as DNA: TGTGCCAGCAGTTACCAGGATCCCAACACTGAAGCTTTCTTT. Encoded protein: CASSYQDPNTEAFF.

The chain carries TRBV19 and TRBJ2-5; 7 positions match TRBD2. Trimming cost V 6 bases and J 5 bases; bases outside gene matches: 12. This CDR3 has 15 residues. Per germline, CDR1 LNHDA and CDR2 SQIVND (reference sequence). In DNA, the CDR3 is TGTGCCAGTAGCGGATCCATCGGGAGGTCGGAGACCCAGTACTTC. This gives the protein CASSGSIGRSETQYF.

This chain joins TRBV28 and TRBJ1-2; 9 bases map to TRBD1. Germline V gene lookup returns CDR1 MDHEN and CDR2 SYDVKM. The CDR3 consists of 16 residues. V was clipped by 6 bases and J by 5 bases; unmatched bases: 13. This chain's CDR3 is CASRHPPGQGSYGYTF. The DNA for the CDR3 is TGTGCCAGCAGACACCCCCCGGGACAGGGAAGTTATGGCTACACCTTC.

The chain carries TRBV5-1 and TRBJ2-7; D is ambiguous. Trimming took off 1 base at V and 7 bases at J, with 18 bases between the two ends. The CDR3 runs to 15 residues. Germline V gene lookup returns CDR1 SGHRS and CDR2 YFSETQ. The CDR3 DNA sequence: TGCGCCAGCAGCTTGTTCCGGAGTACCCTTAGGGAGCAGTACTTC. Translated, it gives CASSLFRSTLREQYF.

A note on this clone: Distinct nucleotide sequences in the sample also encode this CDR3. This rearrangement joins TRBV7-9 to TRBJ2-3; 8 bases agree with TRBD2. This CDR3 region has 14 residues. Trimming removed 2 bases from V and 3 bases from J; junction bases left unmatched: 1. The germline V gene has CDR1 SEHNR and CDR2 FQNEAQ (reference sequence). Written as DNA, the CDR3 is TGTGCCAGCAGCTTAAGCGGGAGTACAGATACGCAGTATTTT. It yields the protein CASSLSGSTDTQYF. Variable domain in full (rest from reference TRBV7-9 and TRBJ2-3): DTGVSQNPRHKITKRGQNVTFRCDPISEHNRLYWYRQTLGQGPEFLTYFQNEAQLEKSRLLSDRFSAERPKGSFSTLEIQRTEQGDSAMYLCASSLSGSTDTQYFGPGTRLTVL.

The genes are TRBV4-3 and TRBJ2-2; TRBD2 matches at 7 bases. V trimming: 2 bases; J trimming: 6 bases; junction bases outside the gene matches: 6. Per the germline V gene, CDR1 is LGHNA and CDR2 is YSLEER. The CDR3 runs to 15 residues. The CDR3 DNA follows: TGCGCCAGCAGCCAATCCAGCGGGGCCCCCGGGGAGCTGTTTTTT. This sequence encodes CASSQSSGAPGELFF.

V is TRBV19 and J is TRBJ2-3; D might be TRBD2 (6 bases). The V and J ends lost 7 bases and 0 bases respectively, with 17 bases between them. CDR1 LNHDA and CDR2 SQIVND come from the germline V gene (reference sequence). The CDR3 runs 16 residues. CDR3 coding DNA: TGTGCCAGTATGACCGGGCGGGGCACTAGCACAGATACGCAGTATTTT. This translates into CASMTGRGTSTDTQYF.

The chain joins TRBV2 to TRBJ2-1, with TRBD2 matching over 9 bases. The V gene end was trimmed by 6 bases and the J gene end by 10 bases; junction bases not matched to a gene: 7. Germline loops: CDR1 SNHLY, CDR2 FYNNEI. CDR3 length: 13 amino acids. The CDR3 reads CASRGGRAAEQFF. The CDR3 coding sequence is TGTGCCAGCAGAGGCGGGAGGGCAGCCGAGCAGTTCTTC.